This T cell receptor beta chain comes out of a study of T cell responses to AZD1222 COVID-19 vaccine. Study results and caveats: Of spike-specific TCRs, nearly half reportedly target regions left unmutated in variants. Mapped onto spike, vaccine-associated CD4 TCRs spanned it and were dominant at 160-218 and 743-854. All repertoire sampling was performed exclusively after the peak T cell response.

V was trimmed by 3 bases and J by 1 base, leaving 12 bases between them. The CDR3 sequence is 15 residues long. Germline CDR1 and CDR2: LNHNV and YYDKDF (reference sequence). In regard to this clone: The antigen is unknown.

Clones were read by immunoSEQ multiplex PCR, and TCRdb kept only the in-frame ones, dropping some. The sample holds around 130,000 clones, 75% to 95% seen once. The sample here was peripheral blood, taken 28 days after the second AZD1222 dose. This receptor was obtained from an adult who received the AZD1222 COVID-19 vaccine. The chain joins TRBV15 to TRBJ2-5; possibly TRBD1 for D (6 bases). CDR3 region: CATSSSTDSQETQYF. CDR3 DNA: TGTGCCACCAGCAGTTCCACGGACAGCCAAGAGACCCAGTACTTC.